These T cell receptor beta chains were read from a single sample in a study of blood T cells in healthy people across ages. TCRdb itself ran the 5' RACE reads through MiXCR, one entry per CDR3 protein. The table includes 1.6 million or so distinct CDR3 sequences, around 36% detected once. The specimen sequenced was blood. These receptors were taken from a woman aged 25-40 years in good health. Both conserved end residues are part of each CDR3. A D gene is named only where the DNA matches it firmly. Not all rows give a size; the values are once, few, many and, for expanded clones, a class.

V gene	J gene	clone size	D gene	CDR3 protein	CDR3 DNA
TRBV6-2/TRBV6-3	TRBJ2-3	.	.	CASSEGRGFSTDTQYF	TGTGCCAGCAGCGAGGGCCGGGGCTTCAGCACAGATACGCAGTATTTT
TRBV6-2/TRBV6-3	TRBJ2-3	few	TRBD2	CASSPSGGESDTQYF	TGTGCCAGCAGTCCTAGCGGGGGGGAATCAGATACGCAGTATTTT
TRBV20-1	TRBJ2-7	.	TRBD1	CSAPGQGVEQYF	TGCAGTGCCCCGGGACAGGGCGTCGAGCAGTACTTC
TRBV15	TRBJ2-7	few	.	CATSRARGPYEQYF	TGTGCCACCAGCAGAGCGAGGGGACCCTACGAGCAGTACTTC
TRBV25-1	TRBJ2-4	.	.	CACSMGRINIQYF	TGTGCCTGCAGTATGGGACGGATAAACATTCAGTACTTC
TRBV7-2	TRBJ2-1	few	TRBD1	CASSGGQGPFTYNEQFF	TGTGCCAGCAGCGGAGGACAGGGACCTTTCACCTACAATGAGCAGTTCTTC
TRBV6-1	TRBJ2-1	.	TRBD2	CASKVGTRAYNEQFF	TGTGCCAGCAAAGTAGGGACTAGGGCCTACAATGAGCAGTTCTTC
TRBV2	TRBJ1-2	few	.	CASSERGPAEYGYTF	TGTGCCAGCAGTGAACGGGGGCCAGCAGAATATGGCTACACCTTC
TRBV10-3	TRBJ1-2	many	TRBD1	CAISETGQGGDGYTF	TGTGCCATCAGTGAGACTGGACAGGGTGGAGATGGCTACACCTTC
TRBV20-1	TRBJ1-1	.	.	CSASPRMEAFF	TGCAGTGCTAGTCCGAGGATGGAAGCTTTCTTT
TRBV10-3	TRBJ2-7	.	TRBD2	CAISEKGLAGVEGSSYEQYF	TGTGCCATCAGTGAGAAAGGACTAGCGGGGGTTGAGGGGTCCTCCTACGAGCAGTACTTC
TRBV19	TRBJ2-1	.	TRBD1	CASSMARQGDEQFF	TGTGCCAGTAGTATGGCCAGACAGGGTGATGAGCAGTTCTTC